The sequence of this TCR beta chain was determined in a study of blood T cells in healthy people across ages. Study conclusions and caveats: Older age went with lower TCR beta diversity per million T cells, in a roughly linear way. Estimates of total diversity, which came from one million sequenced T cells, were considered to be underestimates. Expanded clonotype shifts may have been confounded, as the donors had an unknown CMV status.

Trimming removed 5 bases from V and 4 bases from J; junction bases left unmatched: 6. The CDR3 runs 15 residues. Germline CDR1 and CDR2: MDHEN and SYDVKM. Comments on this clonotype: The target antigen is unknown.

A second about 6 to 12 cycle PCR used barcoded and J-beta primers. The template-switch adaptor was a 5' adaptor with 12 random nucleotides. It tagged each cDNA molecule. TCRdb re-called the 5' RACE reads through MiXCR, storing one row per CDR3 protein. In the table there are roughly 680,000 distinct CDR3 sequences, approximately 49% of which are singletons. The TCR sequence derives from an older woman in good health. V and J are TRBV28 and TRBJ1-5; the match to TRBD1 covers 9 bases. The source material was blood. The CDR3 region is CASSTTGGFNQPQHF. The CDR3 nucleotides are TGTGCCAGCAGTACTACAGGGGGCTTTAATCAGCCCCAGCATTTT.